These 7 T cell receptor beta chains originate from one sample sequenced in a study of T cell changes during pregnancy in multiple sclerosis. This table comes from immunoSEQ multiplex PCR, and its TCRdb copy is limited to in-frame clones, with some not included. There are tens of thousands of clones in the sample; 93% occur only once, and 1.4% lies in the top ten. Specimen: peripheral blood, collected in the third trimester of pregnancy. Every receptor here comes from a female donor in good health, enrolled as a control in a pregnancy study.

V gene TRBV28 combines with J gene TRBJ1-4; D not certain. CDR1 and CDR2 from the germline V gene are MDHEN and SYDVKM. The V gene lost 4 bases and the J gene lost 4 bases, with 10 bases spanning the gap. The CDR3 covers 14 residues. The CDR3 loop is CASSSGNFNEKLFF. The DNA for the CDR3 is TGTGCCAGCAGTTCCGGGAACTTTAATGAAAAACTGTTTTTT.

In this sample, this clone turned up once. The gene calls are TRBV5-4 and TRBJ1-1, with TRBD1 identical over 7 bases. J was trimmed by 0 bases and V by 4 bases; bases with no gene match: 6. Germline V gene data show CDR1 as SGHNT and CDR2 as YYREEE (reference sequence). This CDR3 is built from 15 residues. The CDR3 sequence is CASSALTGLNTEAFF. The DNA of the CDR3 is TGTGCCAGCAGCGCATTGACAGGGTTGAACACTGAAGCTTTCTTT. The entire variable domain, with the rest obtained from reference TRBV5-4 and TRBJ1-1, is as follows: ETGVTQSPTHLIKTRGQQVTLRCSSQSGHNTVSWYQQALGQGPQFIFQYYREEENGRGNFPPRFSGLQFPNYSSELNVNALELDDSALYLCASSALTGLNTEAFFGQGTRLTVV.

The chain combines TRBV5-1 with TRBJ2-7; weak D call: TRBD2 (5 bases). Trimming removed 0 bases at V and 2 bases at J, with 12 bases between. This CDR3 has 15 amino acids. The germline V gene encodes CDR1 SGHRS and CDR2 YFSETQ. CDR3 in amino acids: CASSLGGIHTYEQYF. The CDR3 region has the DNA TGCGCCAGCAGCTTGGGAGGGATCCATACCTACGAGCAGTACTTC.

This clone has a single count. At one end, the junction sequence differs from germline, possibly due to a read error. This chain's CDR3 is CASSEVDRARIF. CDR3 sequence (DNA): TGTGCCAGCAGTGAAGTGGACAGGGCAAGAATCTTC. The chain combines TRBV28 with TRBJ2-1, with 8 bases lining up with TRBD1. Germline assignment: CDR1 MDHEN and CDR2 SYDVKM. The CDR3 is 12 amino acids.

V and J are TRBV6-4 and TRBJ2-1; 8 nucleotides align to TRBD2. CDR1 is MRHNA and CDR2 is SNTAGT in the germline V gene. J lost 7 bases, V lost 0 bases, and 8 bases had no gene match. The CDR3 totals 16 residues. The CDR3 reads CASSDSRGRPWNEQFF. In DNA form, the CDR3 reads TGTGCCAGCAGTGACTCGCGCGGGAGGCCTTGGAATGAGCAGTTCTTC.

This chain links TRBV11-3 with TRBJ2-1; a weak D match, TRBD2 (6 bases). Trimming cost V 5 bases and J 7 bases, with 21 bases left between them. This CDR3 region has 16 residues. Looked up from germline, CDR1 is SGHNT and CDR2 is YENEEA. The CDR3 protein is CASSQGGRRSGNEQFF. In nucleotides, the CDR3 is TGTGCCAGCAGCCAAGGAGGGAGGCGGTCCGGTAATGAGCAGTTCTTC. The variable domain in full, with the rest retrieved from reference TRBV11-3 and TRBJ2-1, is EAGVVQSPRYKIIEKKQPVAFWCNPISGHNTLYWYLQNLGQGPELLIRYENEEAVDDSQLPKDRFSAERLKGVDSTLKIQPAELGDSAVYLCASSQGGRRSGNEQFFGPGTRLTVL.

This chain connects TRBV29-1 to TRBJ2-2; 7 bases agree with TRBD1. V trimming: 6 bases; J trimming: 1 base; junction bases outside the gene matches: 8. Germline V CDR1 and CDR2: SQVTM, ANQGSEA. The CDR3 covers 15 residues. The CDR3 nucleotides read TGCAGCGTCGGGACGGACAGGAGGAACACCGGGGAGCTGTTTTTT. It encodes CSVGTDRRNTGELFF.